This TCR beta chain was found in a study of blood T cell repertoires in COVID-19. Trimming removed 1 base from V and 3 bases from J, with 10 bases in between. This CDR3 has 15 residues. Germline CDR1 is LNHDA and CDR2 is SQIVND (reference sequence). Generated by immunoSEQ multiplex PCR, the TCRdb table keeps only in-frame clones and is missing some. This sample has some 190,000 clones, with about 85% found just once. Seattle patients were enrolled while actively infected and followed longitudinally. The source of this sequence is a man at least 80 years old with COVID-19, enrolled during active disease. The rearrangement uses TRBV19 and TRBJ1-5; D gene unclear. The sample was peripheral blood. In DNA, the CDR3 is TGTGCCAGTAGTATAGCTCAGTTTTTCAATCAGCCCCAGCATTTT. Translation: CASSIAQFFNQPQHF.